Here is one T cell receptor beta chain with its context. No antigen is known for it. Produced via immunoSEQ multiplex PCR; TCRdb's table is partial and in-frame only. Found here are about 140,000 clones, about 80% of them singletons; the top ten hold over 3.5%. This sample was included in a study of T cell responses to AZD1222 COVID-19 vaccine. Study conclusions and caveats: Donors in the cohort were predominantly white British and more often female, and clonal diversity was possibly underestimated. With two AZD1222 doses given, Spike-specific TCR breadth and depth both rose. Dominant at 160-218 and 743-854, vaccine-associated CD4 TCRs also spanned spike.

The CDR3 runs 14 residues. V shed 3 bases, J shed 2 bases, and the junction held 0 bases outside the gene matches. From germline, CDR1 is SEHNR and CDR2 FQNEAQ (reference sequence). This sequence was found in an adult in good health. Source: peripheral blood, taken on day 0 of AZD1222 vaccination. The V and J genes are TRBV7-9 and TRBJ1-2, with 10 bases fitting TRBD1. CDR3 DNA sequence: TGTGCCAGCAGCTTGGACAGGGGGAACTATGGCTACACCTTC. Its translation is CASSLDRGNYGYTF.